The next 16 T cell receptor beta chains were all read from a single sample in a study of post-analysis software for immune sequencing data. Notes on the study in general: Controls had lower frequencies than patients of about 5 TRBV segments, which included TRBV5-6, TRBV5-1 and TRBV20-1.

Their cognate antigens are unknown. Unique molecular identifiers featured in each of the TCR beta cDNA libraries. TCRdb independently ran MiXCR on the PCR reads; one entry per CDR3 protein. The repertoire holds 550,000 to 700,000 distinct CDR3 sequences, with 44% as singletons. The sequencing input was blood. Receptors were obtained from a girl aged 5-17 years with multiple sclerosis.

This chain connects TRBV6-1 to TRBJ2-1; TRBD2 matches 16 bases. Germline V gives CDR1 MNHNS, CDR2 SASEGT. CDR3 size: 18 residues. With V trimmed by 3 bases and J by 2 bases, 4 bases remained unmatched. The DNA for the CDR3 is TGTGCCAGCAGTGAGCCGGGACTAGCGGGAGGGGCCTACAATGAGCAGTTCTTC. It translates to CASSEPGLAGGAYNEQFF.

The V and J genes are TRBV12-3 or TRBV12-4 and TRBJ1-5; 8 bases align to TRBD1. The CDR3 length is 14 residues. V shed 6 bases, J shed 5 bases, and the junction held 6 bases outside the gene matches. The CDR3 protein is CASSPGGEHQPQHF. CDR3 coding DNA: TGTGCCAGCAGCCCAGGGGGCGAACATCAGCCCCAGCATTTT.

The V call is TRBV12-3 or TRBV12-4, the J call TRBJ2-7; the D call may be TRBD1 or TRBD2 (5 bases each). The J call may be wrong; the DNA end is better matched by TRBJ2-5. The CDR3 consists of 15 residues. The CDR3 here is CASSLFAWGRETQYF. The CDR3 nucleotides are TGTGCCAGCAGTTTGTTTGCCTGGGGGAGAGAGACCCAGTACTTC.

This chain links TRBV6-4 with TRBJ2-3; D not certain. V was pared by 7 bases and J by 1 base, with 12 bases between. Germline CDR1 reads MRHNA; CDR2 reads SNTAGT. The CDR3 totals 14 residues. Here the CDR3 reads CASKAGGGTDTQYF. The CDR3, as DNA: TGTGCCAGCAAGGCCGGTGGGGGCACAGATACGCAGTATTTT.

This clonotype was seen a handful of times. The J gene is TRBJ2-5, the V gene TRBV10-3; D is perhaps TRBD2 (6 bases). The germline CDR1 and CDR2 sequences are ENHRY and SYGVKD. Trimming stripped 10 bases from V and 4 bases from J, with 16 bases between. The CDR3 runs 13 residues. The CDR3 DNA sequence: TGTGCCACCCTAGGAGGGAAGGGAGAGACCCAGTACTTC. It translates to CATLGGKGETQYF.

Of note for this clonotype: This CDR3 is missing its conserved last phenylalanine or tryptophan, likely due to a read error. This chain connects TRBV5-1 to TRBJ2-4; TRBD1 agrees at 7 bases. The end of the DNA is better explained by TRBJ2-7, so the J call may be wrong. Germline-derived CDR1 and CDR2 are SGHRS and YFSETQ. The CDR3 totals 15 residues. The CDR3 nucleotides are TGCGCCAGCAGCTTTGGGGTGACAGGGAAGGACGAGCAGTACCTC. Protein product: CASSFGVTGKDEQYL.

This clonotype showed up just a few times. This rearrangement joins TRBV5-1 to TRBJ2-3; D is perhaps TRBD1 (7 bases). The germline CDR1 and CDR2 sequences are SGHRS and YFSETQ. V lost 0 bases and J lost 2, with 19 bases in between. The CDR3 spans 18 residues. CDR3 sequence: CASSLVPLAGGFTDTQYF. CDR3 nucleotides: TGCGCCAGCAGCTTGGTCCCACTAGCAGGGGGATTCACAGATACGCAGTATTTT.

The CDR3 bases are TGCGCCAGCAGTGAACGGACTAGCGGGATGAGCTCCTACAATGAGCAGTTCTTC. Translated: CASSERTSGMSSYNEQFF. The rearrangement uses TRBV10-2 and TRBJ2-1; 12 positions match TRBD2. The CDR3 contains 18 residues. Trimming cost V 3 bases and J 0 bases; bases outside gene matches: 6. Germline CDR1 reads WSHSY; CDR2 reads SAAADI.

The chain is built from TRBV6-2 or TRBV6-3 and TRBJ1-5, with TRBD1 matching over 10 bases. This CDR3 is built from 15 residues. Trimming at V came to 4 bases and at J to 7 bases, leaving 7 bases not matched to a gene. CDR1 is MNHEY and CDR2 is SVGEGT in the germline V gene. The CDR3 loop is CASSLPGQGHQPQHF. CDR3 bases: TGTGCCAGCAGTTTACCGGGACAGGGGCACCAGCCCCAGCATTTT.

This rearrangement joins TRBV6-1 to TRBJ2-5, with TRBD1 as a possible D gene (5 bases). TRBJ2-7 matches the DNA end more closely, so the J call is doubtful. The CDR3 spans 13 residues. Germline CDR1 reads MNHNS; CDR2 reads SASEGT. Written as DNA, the CDR3 is TGTGCCAGCAGTACCCGGGCACAGGACGAGCAGTACTTC. It codes for CASSTRAQDEQYF.

This clonotype appeared a single time. The chain links TRBV6-5 to TRBJ2-6; D not resolved. Germline loops: CDR1 MNHEY, CDR2 SVGAGI. V dropped 0 bases and J dropped 0 bases, with 3 bases sitting between them. CDR3 length: 15 residues. The chain's CDR3 is CASSYSPSGANVLTF. The CDR3 nucleotides read TGTGCCAGCAGTTACTCTCCCTCTGGGGCCAACGTCCTGACTTTC.

The rearrangement uses TRBV5-1 and TRBJ1-6; no clear D gene. CDR3 length equals 15 residues. The germline V and J ends were trimmed by 5 bases and 5 bases, with 14 bases remaining between them. Germline V gene sequence: CDR1 SGHRS, CDR2 YFSETQ. This CDR3 reads CASRGALNNNSPLHF. The CDR3, as DNA: TGCGCCAGCAGGGGCGCCCTCAATAATAATTCACCCCTCCACTTT.

This clonotype was seen ten or more times. One end of the junction varies from germline; a read error may be responsible. V is TRBV5-1 and J is TRBJ2-7; the match to TRBD2 covers 12 bases. Germline V gene lookup returns CDR1 SGHRS and CDR2 YFSETQ. There are 15 residues in the CDR3. CDR3 nucleotide sequence: TGTGCCAGCAGTTTGACTAGCGGGAGTTCCTACGAGCAGTACTTC. Protein sequence: CASSLTSGSSYEQYF.

This chain joins TRBV6-1 and TRBJ1-4; no reliable D call. Germline lookup yields CDR1 MNHNS and CDR2 SASEGT. Trimming cost V 5 bases and J 14 bases, with 9 bases left between them. The CDR3 is 10 amino acids. CDR3 DNA sequence: TGTGCCAGCAGTCTGGCGGACCTGTTTTTT. Translation gives CASSLADLFF.

The chain couples TRBV4-1 to TRBJ2-2; D remains ambiguous. The CDR3 is 15 residues long. Germline V gene lookup returns CDR1 MGHRA and CDR2 YSYEKL. The germline V and J ends were trimmed by 5 bases and 1 base, with 11 bases remaining between them. The CDR3 loop reads CASSTRWGNTGELFF. The CDR3 DNA reads TGCGCCAGCAGCACCCGTTGGGGGAACACCGGGGAGCTGTTTTTT.

V gene TRBV4-1 combines with J gene TRBJ2-7, with D hard to call. Trimming left V 0 bases short and J 3 bases short, with 21 bases between. The CDR3 loop spans 18 amino acids. Germline V lookup: CDR1 MGHRA, CDR2 YSYEKL. The CDR3 nucleotides read TGCGCCAGCAGCCAAGATATCCTCTTGCGAAGAGAGAACTACGAGCAGTACTTC. Translation: CASSQDILLRRENYEQYF.